The 15 T cell receptor beta chains below come from one sample, sequenced in a study of cytomegalovirus exposure and HLA in healthy donors. A multiplex PCR was run with 60 Vbeta primers and 13 Jbeta primers. Produced via immunoSEQ multiplex PCR; TCRdb's table is partial and in-frame only. The table includes approximately 160,000 clones, 65% to 85% detected once. The sequenced sample was PBMCs. Receptor source: a man aged 50-60 years in good health and CMV-seropositive.

CDR3 sequence reads: CSVKGQYQETQYF. DNA for the CDR3: TGCAGCGTTAAAGGACAGTACCAAGAGACCCAGTACTTC. The rearrangement uses TRBV29-1 and TRBJ2-5; possible D gene TRBD1, 6 bases. Trimming took off 5 bases at V and 0 bases at J, with 10 bases between the two ends. CDR1 is SQVTM, CDR2 ANQGSEA, per germline. This CDR3 has 13 residues.

The gene calls are TRBV29-1 and TRBJ2-5; the match to TRBD2 covers 11 bases. CDR3 length: 15 amino acids. Per germline, CDR1 SQVTM and CDR2 ANQGSEA. Trimming took 6 bases from V and 1 from J; bases not matched to a gene: 7. In nucleotides, the CDR3 is TGCAGCGTCCTTGGACTAGCGGGCCTCCAAGAGACCCAGTACTTC. Its protein is CSVLGLAGLQETQYF.

The chain employs TRBV4-1 and TRBJ1-2; D uncertain. Germline CDR1 MGHRA, CDR2 YSYEKL. Deletions cut 1 base from V and 4 bases from J, with 10 bases between. The CDR3 has 14 amino acids. Here the CDR3 DNA reads TGCGCCAGCAGCCAAGGAGCTAGGTCCTATGGCTACACCTTC. This encodes CASSQGARSYGYTF.

This chain links TRBV7-6 with TRBJ1-1; no definite D call. Per germline, CDR1 SGHVS and CDR2 FNYEAQ. V was trimmed by 8 bases and J by 3 bases, leaving 13 bases between them. This CDR3 has 13 amino acids. The chain's CDR3 is CASSRLEDTEAFF. Here the CDR3 DNA reads TGTGCCAGCTCGAGGTTGGAGGACACTGAAGCTTTCTTT.

The chain combines TRBV5-4 with TRBJ2-3; no clear D. Germline V gives CDR1 SGHNT, CDR2 YYREEE (reference sequence). With 10 bases removed from V and 0 bases from J, the gap between germline ends came to 15 bases. CDR3 length: 14 amino acids. The CDR3 DNA reads as TGTGCCGTGACCCAGAGGTGGAGCACAGATACGCAGTATTTT. It translates to CAVTQRWSTDTQYF.

J is TRBJ2-5 and V is TRBV27; 8 bases map to TRBD2. The CDR3 totals 17 residues. Trimming at V came to 0 bases and at J to 3 bases, leaving 9 bases not matched to a gene. Germline CDR1 is MNHEY and CDR2 is SMNVEV (reference sequence). This CDR3 reads CASSLSAGGAGEETQYF. The CDR3 nucleotides read TGTGCCAGCAGTTTATCGGCCGGGGGGGCGGGGGAAGAGACCCAGTACTTC.

This chain joins TRBV7-2 and TRBJ1-2, with 8 positions matching TRBD1. J gave up 5 bases and V 5 bases, and 10 bases lay outside the gene matches. Germline values: CDR1 SGHTA, CDR2 FQGNSA. The CDR3 is made up of 15 amino acids. DNA of the CDR3: TGTGCCAGCAGCACCCGATCAGGGGGCCTATATGGCTACACCTTC. It translates to CASSTRSGGLYGYTF. The whole variable domain, filled in from reference TRBV7-2 and TRBJ1-2, reads GAGVSQSPSNKVTEKGKDVELRCDPISGHTALYWYRQSLGQGLEFLIYFQGNSAPDKSGLPSDRFSAERTGGSVSTLTIQRTQQEDSAVYLCASSTRSGGLYGYTFGSGTRLTVV.

J is TRBJ2-1 and V is TRBV7-6; D not certain. The V gene's germline CDR1 is SGHVS and CDR2 FNYEAQ. V was pared by 7 bases and J by 0 bases, with 10 bases between. CDR3 length: 14 amino acids. CDR3 sequence reads: CASTVGPSYNEQFF. Written as DNA, the CDR3 is TGTGCCAGCACCGTGGGCCCCTCCTACAATGAGCAGTTCTTC.

The CDR3 DNA reads as TGTGCCAGCAGCCCTAGGTCCAGGGGGGTAGGTTACGAGCAGTACTTC. Amino acid sequence: CASSPRSRGVGYEQYF. The rearrangement uses TRBV7-8 and TRBJ2-7, with TRBD1 as a possible D gene (7 bases). The CDR3 consists of 16 residues. Trimming took 5 bases from V and 4 from J, leaving 21 bases between them. The germline V gene has CDR1 SGHVS and CDR2 FQNEAQ.

The chain is built from TRBV29-1 and TRBJ2-3, with no clear D. Germline V gene sequence: CDR1 SQVTM, CDR2 ANQGSEA. The CDR3 runs to 14 residues. Trimming cost V 0 bases and J 7 bases, with 14 bases left between them. This chain's CDR3 is CSVEDPGSLYTQYF. The CDR3, as DNA: TGCAGCGTTGAAGATCCCGGGTCCCTTTATACGCAGTATTTT.

The chain combines TRBV10-3 with TRBJ2-5; 10 bases align to TRBD2. The CDR3 consists of 18 residues. Trimming removed 2 bases from V and 7 bases from J; junction bases left unmatched: 16. Germline CDR1 ENHRY, CDR2 SYGVKD. Written as DNA, the CDR3 is TGTGCCATCAGTGAGAAAGTCGCGACTAGCGGGTTTGCTTGGACCCAGTACTTC. Protein product: CAISEKVATSGFAWTQYF.

This chain joins TRBV9 and TRBJ2-3; D unresolved. Germline CDR1 reads SGDLS; CDR2 reads YYNGEE. CDR3 size: 12 residues. V lost 0 bases to trimming and J lost 5 bases, with 4 bases between them. In DNA, the CDR3 is TGTGCCAGCAGCGTAGCCCAAGATACGCAGTATTTT. Translation: CASSVAQDTQYF. Full variable domain (rest looked up from reference TRBV9 and TRBJ2-3): DSGVTQTPKHLITATGQRVTLRCSPRSGDLSVYWYQQSLDQGLQFLIQYYNGEERAKGNILERFSAQQFPDLHSELNLSSLELGDSALYFCASSVAQDTQYFGPGTRLTVL.

The V gene is TRBV6-5, the J gene TRBJ2-5, with a possible D match to TRBD1 (6 bases). Germline V gives CDR1 MNHEY, CDR2 SVGAGI. CDR3 length equals 14 residues. V lost 5 bases to trimming and J lost 2 bases, with 12 bases between them. The CDR3 sequence is CASSSQGFQETQYF. In nucleotides, the CDR3 is TGTGCCAGCAGTAGCCAGGGGTTTCAAGAGACCCAGTACTTC.

The chain carries TRBV9 and TRBJ2-7, with TRBD1 identical over 7 bases. Germline CDR1 reads SGDLS; CDR2 reads YYNGEE. V shed 0 bases and J 0 bases; nucleotides not matched to a gene: 3. This CDR3 is built from 15 residues. The CDR3 bases are TGTGCCAGCAGCGTAGGAGGGACAGCCTCCTACGAGCAGTACTTC. Translation: CASSVGGTASYEQYF.

The V and J genes are TRBV11-2 and TRBJ2-3; the match to TRBD2 covers 8 bases. CDR3 length: 15 residues. Germline CDR1 and CDR2: SGHAT and FQNNGV. The trim removed 4 bases at V and 2 bases at J, leaving 5 bases unmatched. The CDR3 DNA reads TGTGCCAGCAGCTCGGGAGGGACTGCCACAGATACGCAGTATTTT. It encodes CASSSGGTATDTQYF.